What follows are 25 T cell receptor beta chains derived from one specimen sequenced in a study of patients and donors after allogeneic stem cell transplantation. Using its own MiXCR run on the RT-PCR reads, TCRdb lists one record per CDR3 protein. The sample lists roughly 940,000 distinct CDR3 sequences; more than 15% were seen once. Input material: blood, either unsorted or a sorted T cell fraction (not recorded which). All receptors come from a human donor who was either an allogeneic HSCT recipient or a stem cell or donor lymphocyte infusion donor (not recorded which). It is not recorded whose cells these are; they may come from a transplant donor.

The V call is TRBV20-1, the J call TRBJ2-7; no clear D. The CDR3 is made up of 12 amino acids. The V end was cut by 6 bases, the J end by 4 bases, with 13 bases between. CDR1 and CDR2 (germline): DFQATT, SNEGSKA (reference sequence). CDR3 region: CSALGQVYEQYF. The CDR3 DNA follows: TGCAGTGCCCTAGGGCAAGTTTACGAGCAGTACTTC.

This clonotype occurred many times. This chain links TRBV5-1 with TRBJ1-1; D is ambiguous. The germline V gene has CDR1 SGHRS and CDR2 YFSETQ. CDR3 length: 13 amino acids. Trimming removed 3 bases from V and 1 base from J, with 7 bases in between. Here the CDR3 DNA reads TGCGCCAGCAGCTCGCACAGGAACACTGAAGCTTTCTTT. As protein: CASSSHRNTEAFF.

This chain connects TRBV7-6 to TRBJ1-5; 9 bases agree with TRBD1. Germline values: CDR1 SGHVS, CDR2 FNYEAQ. J was trimmed by 2 bases and V by 5 bases; bases with no gene match: 7. The CDR3 totals 16 residues. This chain's CDR3 is CASSPRTGEGNQPQHF. The CDR3 coding sequence is TGTGCCAGCAGCCCCCGGACAGGGGAAGGCAATCAGCCCCAGCATTTT.

V gene TRBV7-9 combines with J gene TRBJ1-3, with no clear D. Per germline, CDR1 SEHNR and CDR2 FQNEAQ (reference sequence). V lost 5 bases and J 0 bases, leaving 17 bases between the germline ends. This CDR3 is built from 17 residues. The CDR3 region is CASSPVVWGNSGNTIYF. For the CDR3, the DNA is TGTGCCAGCAGCCCCGTTGTGTGGGGAAACTCTGGAAACACCATATATTTT.

The chain is built from TRBV25-1 and TRBJ1-1; D remains ambiguous. Germline V gene sequence: CDR1 MGHDK, CDR2 SYGVNS. Deletions cut 6 bases from V and 1 base from J, with 15 bases between. The CDR3 spans 15 residues. CDR3 region: CASRFGDRENTEAFF. The CDR3 bases are TGTGCCAGCAGGTTCGGAGACCGGGAGAACACTGAAGCTTTCTTT.

This clonotype was counted between two and nine times. The chain joins TRBV28 to TRBJ2-1; unclear D gene. V was cut by 3 bases and J by 8 bases, with 11 bases left in between. CDR1 is MDHEN, CDR2 SYDVKM, per germline. The CDR3 runs 13 residues. The DNA for the CDR3 is TGTGCCAGCAGTTTGGGAACGAACGATGAGCAGTTCTTC. Translated: CASSLGTNDEQFF.

This clonotype has only a few counts. The chain links TRBV30 to TRBJ2-2; no reliable D call. V shed 0 bases and J shed 4 bases, with 6 bases lying between them. Looked up from germline, CDR1 is GTSNPN and CDR2 is SVGIG (reference sequence). CDR3 size: 13 residues. CDR3 sequence (DNA): TGTGCCTGGAGTGTAATTCCCACCGGGGAGCTGTTTTTT. Residues: CAWSVIPTGELFF.

The chain carries TRBV11-2 and TRBJ2-5; no definite D call. Trimming left V 4 bases short and J 1 base short, with 13 bases between. The CDR3 runs 15 residues. Germline lookup yields CDR1 SGHAT and CDR2 FQNNGV. The CDR3 sequence is CASSSRSRIQETQYF. The CDR3 nucleotides read TGTGCCAGCAGCTCCCGAAGCAGGATCCAAGAGACCCAGTACTTC.

The rearrangement uses TRBV6-1 and TRBJ2-7, with D perhaps TRBD1 (6 bases). V was trimmed by 6 bases and J by 3 bases, leaving 15 bases between them. The CDR3 is 14 amino acids. CDR1 and CDR2 from the germline V gene are MNHNS and SASEGT. CDR3 nucleotide sequence: TGTGCCAGCAGCCGGGACAAGGGAAGCTACGAGCAGTACTTC. This codes for CASSRDKGSYEQYF.

This clonotype appeared a few times. V is TRBV21-1 and J is TRBJ1-1. TRBV21-1 is a documented pseudogene. This CDR3 is built from 13 residues. CDR3 residues: CASSMMVRVEAFF. The DNA of the CDR3 is TGTGCCAGCAGCATGATGGTTAGGGTTGAAGCTTTCTTT.

This clonotype was seen at least ten times. The J gene is TRBJ2-2, the V gene TRBV11-2; D is unclear. V lost 7 bases to trimming and J lost 4 bases, with 13 bases between them. Germline values: CDR1 SGHAT, CDR2 FQNNGV. CDR3 length: 14 amino acids. The CDR3 DNA follows: TGTGCCAGCACGACTGGCCTTGTCACCGGGGAGCTGTTTTTT. This translates into CASTTGLVTGELFF.

Turning to this clonotype: No conserved phenylalanine or tryptophan ends this CDR3, so it is likely a read error. The limits of the CDR3 on the DNA are not certain, so only TCRdb's listed CDR3 is given. The CDR3 here is CASSEVAGGPLRAVL. The chain has TRBV6-1 and TRBJ2-7; the table's D call TRBD2 went unverified against the DNA. Germline lookup yields CDR1 MNHNS and CDR2 SASEGT. The CDR3 has 15 residues if both end residues are counted.

This clonotype was detected only a few times. The V call is TRBV12-3 or TRBV12-4, the J call TRBJ1-2; 9 bases agree with TRBD1. V gave up 3 bases and J gave up 8 bases; unmatched junction bases: 4. This CDR3 is built from 13 residues. CDR3 region: CASSFTGGEGYTF. DNA of the CDR3: TGTGCCAGCAGTTTTACAGGGGGCGAAGGCTACACCTTC.

This clonotype was detected many times. DNA of the CDR3: TGCGCCAGCAGCCAAGATACCCGACCTAACTATGGCTACACCTTC. Its protein is CASSQDTRPNYGYTF. J is TRBJ1-2 and V is TRBV4-3; D gene ambiguous. V shed 0 bases and J shed 0 bases, with 8 bases lying between them. Germline V lookup: CDR1 LGHNA, CDR2 YSLEER. CDR3 length: 15 amino acids.

This clonotype showed up many times. V usage is TRBV12-3 or TRBV12-4 and J usage is TRBJ2-1; 8 bases fit TRBD1. The CDR3 has 15 residues. V lost 5 bases and J lost 2; bases outside the gene matches: 5. CDR3 amino acids: CASSLDRGTYNEQFF. CDR3 bases: TGTGCCAGCAGTCTAGACAGGGGCACCTACAATGAGCAGTTCTTC.

J is TRBJ2-1 and V is TRBV18, with TRBD2 matching 8 bases. Germline V gene data show CDR1 as KGHSH and CDR2 as LQKENI. V was clipped by 4 bases and J by 6 bases; unmatched bases: 5. This CDR3 region has 14 residues. This CDR3 is CASSRALAANEQFF. CDR3 DNA: TGTGCCAGCTCACGTGCACTAGCGGCCAATGAGCAGTTCTTC.

The chain joins TRBV4-1 to TRBJ2-7; TRBD2 aligns across 11 bases. V gave up 0 bases and J gave up 5 bases; unmatched junction bases: 6. Per the germline V gene, CDR1 is MGHRA and CDR2 is YSYEKL. This CDR3 comprises 16 residues. CDR3 nucleotides: TGCGCCAGCAGCCAAGATAAGGTAGCGGGGGGGCACGAGCAGTACTTC. Translating it yields CASSQDKVAGGHEQYF.

In its sample, this clonotype was seen a few times. The J gene is TRBJ2-1, the V gene TRBV20-1, with D perhaps being TRBD1 or TRBD2 (6 bases each). V shed 6 bases and J shed 6 bases, with 21 bases lying between them. Germline V gene lookup returns CDR1 DFQATT and CDR2 SNEGSKA (reference sequence). The CDR3 covers 15 residues. CDR3 in DNA: TGCAGTGCCCCCCAATCCTCACGGGGGCGCAATGAGCAGTTCTTC. It translates to CSAPQSSRGRNEQFF.

The gene calls are TRBV12-3 or TRBV12-4 and TRBJ2-7; either TRBD1 or TRBD2 may fit D (6 bases each). The germline V and J ends were trimmed by 3 bases and 5 bases, with 11 bases remaining between them. The CDR3 totals 13 residues. The CDR3 protein is CASSFGGTDEQYF. The CDR3 region has the DNA TGTGCCAGCAGTTTCGGGGGCACCGACGAGCAGTACTTC.

The chain links TRBV12-5 to TRBJ2-1; 7 bases map to TRBD2. The germline V gene encodes CDR1 LGHNT and CDR2 FRNRAP. With 7 bases clipped from V and 5 bases from J, the junction kept 14 bases outside the gene matches. This CDR3 region has 16 residues. The CDR3 DNA sequence: TGTGCTAGTGCCAAATGGTCTGGACTAGTGGACAATGAGCAGTTCTTC. Encoded protein: CASAKWSGLVDNEQFF.

The rearrangement links TRBV6-2 or TRBV6-3 to TRBJ1-5; D is perhaps TRBD1 (5 bases). Between the trimmed V and J ends, which lost 0 bases and 3 bases, there was a span of 9 bases. CDR3 size: 15 residues. Germline CDR1 and CDR2: MNHEY and SVGEGT. CDR3 residues: CASSYSPGINQPQHF. In DNA form, the CDR3 reads TGTGCCAGCAGTTACTCGCCAGGGATCAATCAGCCCCAGCATTTT.

In its sample, this clonotype was seen a few times. The J gene is TRBJ1-2, the V gene TRBV27; 7 bases map to TRBD1. In germline, CDR1 is MNHEY, CDR2 SMNVEV (reference sequence). V lost 7 bases, J lost 1 base, and 3 bases stayed unmatched. The CDR3 is 13 amino acids. CDR3 in amino acids: CASTQGGNYGYTF. The CDR3 bases are TGTGCCAGCACGCAGGGGGGTAACTATGGCTACACCTTC.

This chain uses TRBV12-3 or TRBV12-4 with TRBJ2-4, with no clear D. Trimming pared 5 bases from V and 1 base from J, leaving 12 bases between. The CDR3 is 15 amino acids. The CDR3 reads CASSPEKAAKNIQYF. DNA of the CDR3: TGTGCCAGCAGTCCCGAGAAAGCCGCCAAAAACATTCAGTACTTC.

The chain's CDR3 is CAISGGSSRGQETQYF. For the CDR3, the DNA is TGTGCCATCAGTGGAGGGTCGAGCAGGGGACAAGAGACCCAGTACTTC. The gene calls are TRBV10-3 and TRBJ2-5, with D perhaps matching TRBD1 (6 bases). V lost 4 bases, J lost 2 bases, and 17 bases lay in between. Germline assignment: CDR1 ENHRY and CDR2 SYGVKD. This CDR3 contains 16 residues.

This clonotype was picked up a small number of times. CDR3 loop: CASSWGGLSYSYNEQFF. The CDR3 DNA is TGTGCCAGCAGTTGGGGAGGATTGTCTTATTCCTACAATGAGCAGTTCTTC. The chain couples TRBV27 to TRBJ2-1; D may be TRBD2 (6 bases). Germline V gene data show CDR1 as MNHEY and CDR2 as SMNVEV (reference sequence). The CDR3 loop spans 17 amino acids. Trimming stripped 4 bases from V and 1 base from J, with 17 bases between.